The sample holds a few counts of the clone carrying this TCR beta chain. The assay was immunoSEQ multiplex PCR, and TCRdb's table has in-frame clones only and misses some. This sample has some 21,000 clones, with over 80% found just once. The data are from a study of T cell changes during pregnancy in multiple sclerosis. This CDR3 contains 16 residues. CDR1 and CDR2 (germline): SNHLY, FYNNEI. V gave up 5 bases and J gave up 4 bases; unmatched junction bases: 8. The gene calls are TRBV2 and TRBJ1-1, with 12 bases lining up with TRBD1. This TCR came from a female donor in good health, enrolled as a control in a pregnancy study. The sample in question was CD8+ T cells from peripheral blood mononuclear cells, obtained in the first trimester of pregnancy. CDR3 protein: CASSPRDRGLRTEAFF. The CDR3 coding sequence is TGTGCCAGCAGTCCTCGGGACAGGGGGCTTCGCACTGAAGCTTTCTTT.